The table lists the clone carrying this T cell receptor beta chain with a count of one. Its antigen is not known. The sample is drawn from a study of cytomegalovirus exposure and HLA in healthy donors. Study overall: The roughly 700 first-cohort repertoires shared a platform with the 120 or so validation repertoires, as reported in a later analysis. Study conclusions and caveats: Some public TCRs appeared in many individuals, while most sequences were rare. The classifier reportedly diagnosed cytomegalovirus status with high specificity and sensitivity.

Produced via immunoSEQ multiplex PCR; TCRdb's table is partial and in-frame only. Among tens of thousands of clones listed, approximately 93% were seen once. The V gene lost 6 bases and the J gene lost 4 bases, with 13 bases spanning the gap. Germline CDR1 and CDR2: SGDLS and YYNGEE. The CDR3 spans 13 residues. The donors were members of the roughly 120-subject validation cohort (separate from the approximately 670-subject first cohort). Sequenced sample: PBMCs. This TCR derives from a young woman in good health and CMV-seronegative. V and J are TRBV9 and TRBJ1-2, with a weak D call TRBD1 (5 bases). The CDR3, as DNA: TGTGCCAGCACAGCTCAGGGCTTCTATGGCTACACCTTC. Translating it yields CASTAQGFYGYTF.